This T cell receptor (beta chain) was obtained from a study of beta chain features in type 1 diabetes. Study details: The samples had more than 95 million sorted cells examined in all. Overall study results and limits: For patients and controls alike, PCR might favor shorter templates to the same degree.

V shed 6 bases and J shed 6 bases, with 15 bases lying between them. CDR3 length equals 13 residues. The germline V gene has CDR1 ENHRY and CDR2 SYGVKD. This clone was detected only a few times. Its target is not known. CD4+ cells of the naive, central memory, regulatory and stem cell-like memory types were sorted via CD45RO/CCR7/CD25/CD127/CD95/CD27. Each population that was sorted was more than 95% pure. The sequenced template was cDNA made from the entire isolated RNA. This table comes from immunoSEQ multiplex PCR, and its TCRdb copy is limited to in-frame clones, with some not included. The table lists approximately 140,000 clones, roughly 50% of them singletons.

This receptor was obtained from a man aged 18 to 29 in good health. The specimen sequenced was Tregs from blood. The V call is TRBV10-3, the J call TRBJ2-7; weak D call: TRBD2 (7 bases). The CDR3 region is CAIRGRGVSEQYF. CDR3 nucleotide sequence: TGTGCCATCAGGGGGAGGGGGGTCAGCGAGCAGTACTTC.